This T cell receptor (beta chain) was retrieved from a study of vaccination effects on CD4 cells after COVID-19. Study outcomes and limitations: Both infection-induced and vaccine-induced clones contracted markedly at late post-vaccination timepoints. Nearly all vaccine-induced clones in healthy recipients recognized only SARS-CoV-2.

The length of the CDR3 is 15 residues. After removal of 5 bases from V and 4 bases from J, the junction contained 8 bases not matched to a gene. Germline V CDR1 and CDR2: LNHDA, SQIVND (reference sequence). As concerns this clone: What it binds is not known.

Clones were sequenced by immunoSEQ multiplex PCR, and TCRdb holds only the in-frame ones, with some missing. The sample contains 50,000 to 60,000 clones, roughly 70% of which appear only once. Before any sequencing was done, the ViraFEST assay used viral peptide pools to expand antigen-specific CD4+ T cells. After more than 8 days in culture, the CD4+ T cells were isolated. Each vaccine recipient was nucleocapsid antibody negative and had no prior SARS-CoV-2 infection. Half-medium changes using IL-2 medium occurred on days 3 and 7. This TCR was recovered from a human donor who received a COVID-19 vaccine. Sequenced here: CD4+ T cells from PBMCs cultured with SARS-CoV-2 spike peptides, sampled before COVID-19 vaccination. The chain joins TRBV19 to TRBJ2-4; 7 nucleotides agree with TRBD1. CDR3 sequence reads: CASSVVGTAKNIQYF. CDR3 DNA sequence: TGTGCCAGTAGTGTGGTAGGGACAGCGAAAAACATTCAGTACTTC.